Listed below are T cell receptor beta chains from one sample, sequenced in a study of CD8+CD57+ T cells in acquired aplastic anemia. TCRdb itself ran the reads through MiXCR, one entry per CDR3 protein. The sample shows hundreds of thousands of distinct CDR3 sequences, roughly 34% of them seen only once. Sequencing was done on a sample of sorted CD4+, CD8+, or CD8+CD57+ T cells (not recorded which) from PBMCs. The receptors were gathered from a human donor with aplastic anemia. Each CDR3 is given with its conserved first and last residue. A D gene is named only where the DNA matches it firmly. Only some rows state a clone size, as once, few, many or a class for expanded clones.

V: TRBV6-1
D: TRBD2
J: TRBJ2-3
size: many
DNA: TGTGCCAGCAGTAGCGGGGGGGCCACAGATACGCAGTATTTT
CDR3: CASSSGGATDTQYF

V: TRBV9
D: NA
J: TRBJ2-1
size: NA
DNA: TGTGCCAGCAGCGTACGATCAGGAAATAACTACAATGAGCAGTTCTTC
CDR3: CASSVRSGNNYNEQFF

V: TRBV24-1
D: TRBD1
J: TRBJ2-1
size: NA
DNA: TGTGCCACCAGTGACAAACAGGGGAATGAGCAGTTCTTC
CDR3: CATSDKQGNEQFF

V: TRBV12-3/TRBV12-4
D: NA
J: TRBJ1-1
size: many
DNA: TGTGCCAGCAGCCTTCGGTCTAACACTGAAGCTTTCTTT
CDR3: CASSLRSNTEAFF

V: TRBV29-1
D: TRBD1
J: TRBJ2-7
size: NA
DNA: TGCAGCGTGAGGACAGGGTGCGAGCAGTACTTC
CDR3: CSVRTGCEQYF

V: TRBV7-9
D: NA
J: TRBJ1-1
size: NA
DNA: TGTGCCAGCAGCTTGATGTGGTCACCGAACACTGAAGCTTTCTTT
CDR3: CASSLMWSPNTEAFF

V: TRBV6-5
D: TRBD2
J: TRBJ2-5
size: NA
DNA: TGTGCCAGCAGTTACCTCGGCGAGCAACTAGCGCTGAGGGAGACCCAGTACTTC
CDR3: CASSYLGEQLALRETQYF

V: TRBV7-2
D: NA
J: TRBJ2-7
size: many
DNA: TGTGCCAGCAGCTTACGCAGGGGAGTCTACGAGCAGTACTTC
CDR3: CASSLRRGVYEQYF

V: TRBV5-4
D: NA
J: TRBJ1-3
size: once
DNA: TGTGCCAGCAGCTATGCGGGTAGTGGAAACACCATATATTTT
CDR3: CASSYAGSGNTIYF

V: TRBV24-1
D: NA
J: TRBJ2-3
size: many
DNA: TGTGCCACCAGTGATTCGGGGCTCTGGGGGAGTAGCACAGATACGCAGTATTTT
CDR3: CATSDSGLWGSSTDTQYF

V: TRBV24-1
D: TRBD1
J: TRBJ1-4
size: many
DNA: TGTGCCACCAGTGATCCGACAGGGAGTGGAGAAAAACTGTTTTTT
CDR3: CATSDPTGSGEKLFF

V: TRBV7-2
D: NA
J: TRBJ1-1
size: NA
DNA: TGTGCCAGCAGCACCGCACTTGGACAGATCAACACTGAAGCTTTCTTT
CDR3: CASSTALGQINTEAFF

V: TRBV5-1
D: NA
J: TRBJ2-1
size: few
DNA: TGCGCCAGCAGCCTAAGCGATTACCCCTACAATGAGCAGTTCTTC
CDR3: CASSLSDYPYNEQFF

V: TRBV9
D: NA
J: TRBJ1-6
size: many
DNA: TGTGCCAGCAGCGGGGGGGTCCTTAATTCACCCCTCCACTTT
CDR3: CASSGGVLNSPLHF

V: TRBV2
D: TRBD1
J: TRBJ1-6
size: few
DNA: TGTGCCAGCAGTGGGCCAGGGGGGGAATATTCACCCCTCCACTTT
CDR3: CASSGPGGEYSPLHF

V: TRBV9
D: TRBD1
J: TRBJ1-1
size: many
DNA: TGTGCCAGCAGCGTAGCCTCAGGGGGTAGCACTGAAGCTTTCTTT
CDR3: CASSVASGGSTEAFF

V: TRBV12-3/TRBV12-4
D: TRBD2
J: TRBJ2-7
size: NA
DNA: TGTGCCAGCAGTTTGTGGGGGACTAGTCCCGGTGTGCAGTACTTC
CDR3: CASSLWGTSPGVQYF

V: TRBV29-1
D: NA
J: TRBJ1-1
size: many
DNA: TGCAGCGTGGGGAGGGGGTGGAACACTGAAGCTTTCTTT
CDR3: CSVGRGWNTEAFF

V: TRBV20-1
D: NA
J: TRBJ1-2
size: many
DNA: TGCAGTGCTAGAGATGTCAGCCACTATGGCTACACCTTC
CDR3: CSARDVSHYGYTF

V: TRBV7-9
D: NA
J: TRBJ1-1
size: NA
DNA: TGTGCCAGCAGCTTAGCCGGACAGACAGCTATCGGAGCTTTCTTT
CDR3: CASSLAGQTAIGAFF

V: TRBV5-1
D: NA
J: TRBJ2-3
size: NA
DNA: TGCGCCAGCAGCTTGGACAGCGGTGAAGATACGCAGTATTTT
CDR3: CASSLDSGEDTQYF

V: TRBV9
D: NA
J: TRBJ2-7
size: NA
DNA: TGTGCCAGCAGTGACAGGAGTTCCTACGAGCAGTACTTC
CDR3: CASSDRSSYEQYF

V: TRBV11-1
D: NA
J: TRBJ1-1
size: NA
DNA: TGTGCCAGCAGCCAGGCAGGGAGGAACACTGAAGCTTTCTTT
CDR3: CASSQAGRNTEAFF

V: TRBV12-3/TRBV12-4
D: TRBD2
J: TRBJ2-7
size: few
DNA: TGTGCCAGCAGTTTAGCGCTAGCGGGAGGCCCAGGCTACGAGCAGTACTTC
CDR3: CASSLALAGGPGYEQYF

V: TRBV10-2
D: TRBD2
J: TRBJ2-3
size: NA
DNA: TGCGCCAGCAGTGATGCCGGGGGACTAGCGGCAAGCACAGATACGCAGTATTTT
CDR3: CASSDAGGLAASTDTQYF

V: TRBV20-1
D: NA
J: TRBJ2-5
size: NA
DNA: TGCAGTGCGAATAGGGGGAGCCAAGAGACCCAGTACTTC
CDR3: CSANRGSQETQYF

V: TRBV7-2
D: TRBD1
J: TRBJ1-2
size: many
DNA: TGTGCCAGCAGCTTAGCCACCGGGACAGGGGGCGCGAATGGCTACACCTTC
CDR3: CASSLATGTGGANGYTF

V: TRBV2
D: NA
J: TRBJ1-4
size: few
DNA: TGTGCCAGCAGTGCCTTCTATGCAACTAATGAAAAACTGTTTTTT
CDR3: CASSAFYATNEKLFF

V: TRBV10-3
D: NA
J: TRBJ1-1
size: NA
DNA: TGTGCCATCAGTGAGTCTCGACAGGCGTCCGTGGACACTGAAGCTTTCTTT
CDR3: CAISESRQASVDTEAFF

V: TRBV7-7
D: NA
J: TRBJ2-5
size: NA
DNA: TGTGCTAGCAGCTTAGCCCCCCAAGGGACCCAGTACTTC
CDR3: CASSLAPQGTQYF

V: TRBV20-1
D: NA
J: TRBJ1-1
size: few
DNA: TGCAGTGCTAGAGGGGGGGCCACTGAAGCTTTCTTT
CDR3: CSARGGATEAFF

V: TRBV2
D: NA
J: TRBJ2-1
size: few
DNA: TGTGCCAGCAGTCCGACGTCGTTCTACAATGAGCAGTTCTTC
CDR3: CASSPTSFYNEQFF

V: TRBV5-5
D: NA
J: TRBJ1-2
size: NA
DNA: TGTGCCAGCAGCTTGGTTCTCGGTCAAGCTAACTATGGCTACACCTTC
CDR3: CASSLVLGQANYGYTF

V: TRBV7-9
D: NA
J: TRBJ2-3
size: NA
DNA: TGTGCCAGCACCCGGTCGTTTAAGGGGGCAGATACGCAGTATTTT
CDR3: CASTRSFKGADTQYF

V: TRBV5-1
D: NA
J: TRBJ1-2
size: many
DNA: TGCGCCAGCAGCTTGAACCTTAACTATGGCTACACCTTC
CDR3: CASSLNLNYGYTF

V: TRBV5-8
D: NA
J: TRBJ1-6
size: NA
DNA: TGTGCCAGCAGCTTGGCCCATTCAGGGAATTCACCCCTCCACTTT
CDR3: CASSLAHSGNSPLHF

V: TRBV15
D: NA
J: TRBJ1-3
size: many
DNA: TGTGCCACCAGCAGGCCCGACAGCCTCTCTGGAAACACCATATATTTT
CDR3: CATSRPDSLSGNTIYF

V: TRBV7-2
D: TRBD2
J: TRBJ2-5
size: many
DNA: TGTGCCAGCAGCTTCCTAGCGGGGGGAAAGACCCAGTACTTC
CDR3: CASSFLAGGKTQYF

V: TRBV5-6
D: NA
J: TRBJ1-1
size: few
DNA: TGTGCCAGCAGCCCACAGACAGTGCCCATGCACCTGAACACTGAAGCTTTCTTT
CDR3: CASSPQTVPMHLNTEAFF

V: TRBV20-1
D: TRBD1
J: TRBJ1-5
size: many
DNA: TGCAGTGCTAGATCCGACAGGGAGGGTCAGCCCCAGCATTTT
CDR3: CSARSDREGQPQHF

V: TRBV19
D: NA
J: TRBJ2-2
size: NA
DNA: TGTGCCAGTAGCCCAAAAGGGGAGAACACCGGGGAGCTGTTTTTT
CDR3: CASSPKGENTGELFF

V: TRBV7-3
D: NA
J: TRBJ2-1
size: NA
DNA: TGTGCCAGCAGCTTACGGGGCACAGCCTACAATGAGCAGTTCTTC
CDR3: CASSLRGTAYNEQFF

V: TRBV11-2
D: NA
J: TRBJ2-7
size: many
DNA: TGTGCCAGCAGCCGTGGGCAGGGGGGTGTCCACGAGCAGTACTTC
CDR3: CASSRGQGGVHEQYF

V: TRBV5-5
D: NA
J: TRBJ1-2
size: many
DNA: TGTGCCAGCAGCTCGGCAAGGGCGAACTATGGCTACACCTTC
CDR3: CASSSARANYGYTF

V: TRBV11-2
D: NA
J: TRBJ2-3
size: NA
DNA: TGTGCCAGCAGCTTAGTGATCCCTTTACCAGATACGCAGTATTTT
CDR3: CASSLVIPLPDTQYF

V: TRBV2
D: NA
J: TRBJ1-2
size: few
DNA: TGTGCCAGCAGCCTCAGACTTGTATTCTATGGCTACACCTTC
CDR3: CASSLRLVFYGYTF

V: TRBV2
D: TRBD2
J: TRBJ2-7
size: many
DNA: TGTGCCACCAGCGGACTAGCGGACATACGACGGCAGTACTTC
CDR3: CATSGLADIRRQYF

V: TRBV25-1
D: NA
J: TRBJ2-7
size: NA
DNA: TGTGCCAGCAGCTCTACTACGGGGGCTAAGAGACTTGGTTCGCAGTACTTC
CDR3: CASSSTTGAKRLGSQYF

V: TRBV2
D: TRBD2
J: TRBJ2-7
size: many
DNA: TGTGCCAGCAGTCGACTAGCGGGAAAGAACGAGCAGTACTTC
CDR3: CASSRLAGKNEQYF

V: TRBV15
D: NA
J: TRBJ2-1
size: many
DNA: TGTGCCACCAGCAGAGATTTGGGCAATGAGCAGTTCTTC
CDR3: CATSRDLGNEQFF

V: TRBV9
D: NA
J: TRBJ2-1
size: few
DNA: TGTGCCAGCAGCGGCGGGACACAGTACAATGAGCAGTTCTTC
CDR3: CASSGGTQYNEQFF

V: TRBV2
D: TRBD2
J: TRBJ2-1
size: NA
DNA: TGTGCCAGCAGTGTGTCGGTAGCGGGGTATAATGAGCAGTTCTTC
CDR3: CASSVSVAGYNEQFF

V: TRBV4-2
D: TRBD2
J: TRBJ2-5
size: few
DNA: TGTGCCAGCAGCCAACGGGGGGGTGAGACCCAGTACTTC
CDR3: CASSQRGGETQYF

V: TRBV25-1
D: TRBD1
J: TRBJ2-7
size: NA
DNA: TGTGCCACCCCACCGGGACAGGGGCTGGATTACGAGCAGTACTTC
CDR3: CATPPGQGLDYEQYF

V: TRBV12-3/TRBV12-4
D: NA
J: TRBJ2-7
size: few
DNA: TGTGCCAGCAAAACTCCCGGATACGAGCAGTACTTC
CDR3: CASKTPGYEQYF